This TCR beta chain was observed in a study of a mutant IDH1 vaccine in newly diagnosed glioma. Study background: Vaccination was launched 4-6 weeks after radiotherapy alone, or with temozolomide cycles.

Produced via immunoSEQ multiplex PCR; TCRdb's table is partial and in-frame only. The repertoire holds around 70,000 clones, with roughly 86% as singletons. The time point here: week 35, safety follow-up. Topical imiquimod accompanied each vaccine dose, which consisted of 300 ug of mutant IDH1 20-mer peptide. Newly diagnosed WHO grade 3 or 4 IDH1-mutant, ATRX-lost astrocytomas were identified in the donors. V shed 3 bases and J shed 8 bases, with 29 bases lying between them. The length of the CDR3 is 19 residues. Germline V gene data show CDR1 as ENHRY and CDR2 as SYGVKD. To note about this clone: The antigen is unknown.

Here the sequenced sample was PBMCs, taken from a glioma patient whose treatment included an IDH1 peptide vaccine. The sequence derives from a man aged 25 to 40 with glioma. The V and J genes are TRBV10-3 and TRBJ2-1; D is perhaps TRBD2 (5 bases). CDR3 in amino acids: CAISDPALLERTFQYEQFF. DNA for the CDR3: TGTGCCATCAGTGACCCTGCCCTTCTTGAGCGGACTTTTCAGTATGAGCAGTTCTTC.